The present entry profiles one T cell receptor beta chain with its context. The data were taken from a study of T cell changes during pregnancy in multiple sclerosis. The germline V and J ends were trimmed by 5 bases and 8 bases, with 25 bases remaining between them. Germline V CDR1 and CDR2: SGHTA, FQGNSA. This CDR3 contains 17 residues. Clones were read by immunoSEQ multiplex PCR, and TCRdb kept only the in-frame ones, dropping some. Counted here are around 32,000 clones, 90% to 95% occurring once; the ten biggest clones make up about 4.3%. The sequenced sample was CD8+ T cells from peripheral blood mononuclear cells, obtained in the second trimester of pregnancy. This TCR was recovered from a female donor in good health, enrolled as a control in a pregnancy study. V is TRBV7-2 and J is TRBJ2-1, with D possibly TRBD1 on 7 matching bases. The CDR3 sequence is CASSPDRVRNGGYEQFF. Here the CDR3 DNA reads TGTGCCAGCAGCCCCGACAGGGTGCGAAACGGGGGTTATGAGCAGTTCTTC.